This T cell receptor (beta chain) was recovered during a study of cytomegalovirus exposure and HLA in healthy donors. Study-level points and caveats: Apart from CMV serostatus, no immune exposure information was available. The study labeled 150 or so TCR beta chains cytomegalovirus-associated.

Although they were nominally healthy when sampled, donors likely had unrecorded immune exposures. 13 Jbeta primers and 60 Vbeta primers were used for the PCR. Measured with immunoSEQ multiplex PCR; TCRdb has only the in-frame clones, and not every one. The table lists approximately 110,000 clones, less than 85% of them singletons. This clone was picked up one time. Its target is unknown. CDR1 and CDR2 from the germline V gene are MNHEY and SMNVEV (reference sequence). The CDR3 runs 14 residues. With 2 bases removed from V and 4 bases from J, the gap between germline ends came to 11 bases. This sequence originates from a middle-aged man in good health and CMV-seropositive. Material for sequencing was PBMCs. This chain uses TRBV27 with TRBJ1-1; D possibly corresponds to TRBD1 (6 bases). This CDR3 reads CASSLQGLGTEAFF. The CDR3 DNA is TGTGCCAGCAGTTTACAGGGGCTGGGCACTGAAGCTTTCTTT.